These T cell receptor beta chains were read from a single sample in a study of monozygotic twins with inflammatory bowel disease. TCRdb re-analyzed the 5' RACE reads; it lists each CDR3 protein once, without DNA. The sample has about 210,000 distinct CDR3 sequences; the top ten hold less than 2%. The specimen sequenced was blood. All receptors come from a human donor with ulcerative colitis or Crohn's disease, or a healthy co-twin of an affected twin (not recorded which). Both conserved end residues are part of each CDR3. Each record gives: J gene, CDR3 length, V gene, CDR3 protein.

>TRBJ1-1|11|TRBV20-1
CSKNTGAGAFF
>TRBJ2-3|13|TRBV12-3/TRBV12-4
CASSWGSGDTQYF
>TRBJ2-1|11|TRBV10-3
CAISESTEQFF
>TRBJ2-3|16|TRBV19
CASSIKGQFSTDTQYF
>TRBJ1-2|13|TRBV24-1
CATSAKTDYGYTF
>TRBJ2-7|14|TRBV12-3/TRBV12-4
CASSRQGRSYEQYF
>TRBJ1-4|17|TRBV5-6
CASSFRGGRGTNEKLFF
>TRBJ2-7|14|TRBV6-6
CASSLFDDRGRQYF
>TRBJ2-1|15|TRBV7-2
CASSLVSAGEAEQFF
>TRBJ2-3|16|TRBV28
CASSFGLAATTDTQYF
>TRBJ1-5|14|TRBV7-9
CASSPGQYNQPQHF
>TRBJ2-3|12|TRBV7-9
CASSLDDRTKYF
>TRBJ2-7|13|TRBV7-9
CASSSPLYYEQYF
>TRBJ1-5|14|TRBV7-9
CASSLGQVFQPQHF
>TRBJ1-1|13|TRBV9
CASSPGKGTEAFF
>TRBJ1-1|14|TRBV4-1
CASSQRGGGTEAFF
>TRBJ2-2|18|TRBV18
CASSSPFKMTANTGELFF
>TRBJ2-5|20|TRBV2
CASSESARLVGKSGKETQYF
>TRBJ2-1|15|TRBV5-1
CASSLGYGGPGEQFF
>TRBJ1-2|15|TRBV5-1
CASSLGGIRGDGYTF
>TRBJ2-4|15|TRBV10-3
CAISESRDMGNIQYF
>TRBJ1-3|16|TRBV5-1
CASSLGPGTSGNTIYF
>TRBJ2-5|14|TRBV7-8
CASSTVTRGETQYF
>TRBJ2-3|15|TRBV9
CASSVSGFSTDTQYF
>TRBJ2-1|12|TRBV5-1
CASSGTPNEQFF
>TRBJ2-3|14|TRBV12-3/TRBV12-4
CASSFTLLANTQYF
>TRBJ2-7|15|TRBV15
CATSRDFREGYEQYF
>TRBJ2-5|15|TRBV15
CATSRDAGEGETQYF
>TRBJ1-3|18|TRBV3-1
CASSQDLQTAATGNTIYF
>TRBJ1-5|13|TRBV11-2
CASSPGYNQPQHF
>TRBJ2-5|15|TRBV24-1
CATSDRGQGWETQYF
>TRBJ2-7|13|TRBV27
CASSGDSSYEQYF
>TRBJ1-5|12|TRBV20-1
CSAKAPNQPQHF
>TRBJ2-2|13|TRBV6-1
CASSLDSPRELFF